Each of the 7 T cell receptor beta chains below was sequenced from the same sample in a study of blood T cell repertoires in COVID-19. The table came from immunoSEQ multiplex PCR; TCRdb's copy has only in-frame clones and leaves some out. This sample has about 150,000 clones, with about four fifths found just once. Sequencing was done on a sample of peripheral blood. These TCRs come from a man in his 70s with acute or convalescent COVID-19.

Comments on this clone: One end of the junction fails to match germline, which may point to a read error. As DNA, the CDR3 is TGTGCTAGCAGCCCGGGACAGTACAATGAGCAGTTCTTC. As protein: CASSPGQYNEQFF. The V gene is TRBV7-7, the J gene TRBJ2-1, with 7 bases fitting TRBD1. Germline CDR1 is SSHAT and CDR2 is FNYEAQ (reference sequence). The CDR3 is 13 amino acids. The entire variable domain, with the rest obtained from reference TRBV7-7 and TRBJ2-1, is as follows: GAGVSQSPRYKVTKRGQDVTLRCDPISSHATLYWYQQALGQGPEFLTYFNYEAQPDKSGLPSDRFSAERPEGSISTLTIQRTEQRDSAMYRCASSPGQYNEQFFGPGTRLTVL.

The chain uses TRBV3-1 (or the pseudogene TRBV3-2) and TRBJ2-2, with D uncertain. In germline, CDR1 is LGHDT, CDR2 YNNKEL (reference sequence). The CDR3 covers 17 residues. Trimming stripped 4 bases from V and 0 bases from J, with 15 bases between. The CDR3 nucleotides are TGTGCCAGCAGCCGAGTAGCCCTCTGGGCGAACACCGGGGAGCTGTTTTTT. Its protein is CASSRVALWANTGELFF.

This clone was counted once. The rearrangement joins TRBV10-3 to TRBJ2-7; 7 positions match TRBD1. V gave up 6 bases and J gave up 5 bases; unmatched junction bases: 10. CDR3 length equals 14 residues. Germline CDR1 is ENHRY and CDR2 is SYGVKD. This CDR3 is CAIRSPDRAHEQYF. The CDR3 DNA sequence: TGTGCCATCAGGAGTCCCGACAGGGCCCACGAGCAGTACTTC.

The genes are TRBV6-5 and TRBJ2-4; possibly TRBD2 for D (7 bases). Germline lookup yields CDR1 MNHEY and CDR2 SVGAGI. The CDR3 consists of 16 residues. V dropped 2 bases and J dropped 7 bases, with 18 bases sitting between them. The CDR3 DNA follows: TGTGCCAGCAGTTACGGGGGGGCCAGGGCTGGGAACATTCAGTACTTC. Protein sequence: CASSYGGARAGNIQYF.

The chain recombines TRBV4-1 with TRBJ2-1; D remains ambiguous. The V and J ends lost 6 bases and 0 bases respectively, with 12 bases between them. This CDR3 is 15 amino acids long. Germline V gene lookup returns CDR1 MGHRA and CDR2 YSYEKL. CDR3 in DNA: TGCGCCAGCAGTCCGCGGCGGAGCTCCTACAATGAGCAGTTCTTC. It is translated as CASSPRRSSYNEQFF.

This chain uses TRBV6-5 with TRBJ2-2; D is perhaps TRBD1 (6 bases). Trimming stripped 8 bases from V and 6 bases from J, with 19 bases between. Germline-derived CDR1 and CDR2 are MNHEY and SVGAGI. The CDR3 extends over 15 amino acids. The CDR3 loop is CASGGQGPGAGELFF. CDR3 DNA: TGTGCCAGCGGGGGACAAGGGCCCGGGGCCGGGGAGCTGTTTTTT.

The rearrangement uses TRBV11-2 and TRBJ2-7; 7 positions match TRBD1. Germline V gene data show CDR1 as SGHAT and CDR2 as FQNNGV. The CDR3 extends over 15 amino acids. The trim removed 4 bases at V and 2 bases at J, leaving 8 bases unmatched. The CDR3 bases are TGTGCCAGCAGCTGGCTGCGGACAGGCACCTACGAGCAGTACTTC. Its translation: CASSWLRTGTYEQYF. Based on the CDR3 plus reference TRBV11-2 and TRBJ2-7, the full variable domain is EAGVAQSPRYKIIEKRQSVAFWCNPISGHATLYWYQQILGQGPKLLIQFQNNGVVDDSQLPKDRFSAERLKGVDSTLKIQPAKLEDSAVYLCASSWLRTGTYEQYFGPGTRLTVT.